These 11 T cell receptor beta chains were all obtained from the same sample, sequenced in a study of beta chain features in type 1 diabetes. The authors reverse transcribed all of the isolated RNA, so sequencing captured expressed TCRB transcripts. Sequencing was performed with immunoSEQ multiplex PCR; in TCRdb, only in-frame clones are kept and a portion is missing. This sample carries 300,000 or so clones, more than 13% of them seen once, and the ten largest clones take approximately 0.015%. Study-wide results and limits: There was a moderate but significant shortening of TCRB CDR3s in all four CD4+ subsets of Type 1 diabetes patients.

These receptors lack a known antigen. Sequenced sample: naive CD4+ T cells from blood. Receptors were obtained from a man younger than 40 with type 1 diabetes.

The V call is TRBV5-1, the J call TRBJ2-3; 10 bases are shared with TRBD1. With V trimmed by 4 bases and J by 4 bases, 3 bases remained unmatched. This CDR3 region has 14 residues. Germline V gives CDR1 SGHRS, CDR2 YFSETQ. The chain's CDR3 is CASSHGQGADTQYF. CDR3 in DNA: TGCGCCAGCAGCCACGGACAGGGGGCAGATACGCAGTATTTT.

The chain links TRBV4-3 to TRBJ2-7, with TRBD2 matching 13 bases. This CDR3 comprises 19 residues. Trimming cost V 1 base and J 1 base; bases outside gene matches: 10. CDR1 and CDR2 from the germline V gene are LGHNA and YSLEER. CDR3 nucleotides: TGCGCCAGCAGCCAAGCCCCCCTACTAGCGGGAGGGGGGTCCTACGAGCAGTACTTC. Protein: CASSQAPLLAGGGSYEQYF.

The sample holds a few counts of this clone. The CDR3 reads CATSRLHGASGRINTDTQYF. Here the CDR3 DNA reads TGTGCCACCAGCAGGCTGCACGGAGCTAGCGGGAGGATTAACACAGATACGCAGTATTTT. The chain links TRBV15 to TRBJ2-3, with 11 bases matching TRBD2. After removal of 3 bases from V and 2 bases from J, the junction contained 16 bases not matched to a gene. This CDR3 region has 20 residues. Germline-derived CDR1 and CDR2 are LNHNV and YYDKDF (reference sequence).

The chain is built from TRBV15 and TRBJ2-3; a weak D match, TRBD1 (5 bases). Between the trimmed V and J ends, which lost 3 bases and 2 bases, there was a span of 18 bases. Germline lookup yields CDR1 LNHNV and CDR2 YYDKDF (reference sequence). This CDR3 region has 17 residues. CDR3 in amino acids: CATSRAYRRENTDTQYF. As DNA, the CDR3 is TGTGCCACCAGCAGGGCTTACCGCAGGGAAAACACAGATACGCAGTATTTT.

This clone came up a few times. The V call is TRBV29-1, the J call TRBJ2-5, with D maybe TRBD2 (7 bases). The CDR3 contains 13 residues. Trimming left V 7 bases short and J 1 base short, with 13 bases between. Germline lookup yields CDR1 SQVTM and CDR2 ANQGSEA. This CDR3 reads CSAVRGAQETQYF. In nucleotides, the CDR3 is TGCAGCGCCGTCCGGGGGGCCCAAGAGACCCAGTACTTC.

The chain has TRBV29-1 and TRBJ1-1; 9 nucleotides align to TRBD1. Germline V gene sequence: CDR1 SQVTM, CDR2 ANQGSEA. This CDR3 is built from 12 residues. J lost 6 bases, V lost 7 bases, and 6 bases had no gene match. Here the CDR3 reads CSGDRVSAEAFF. As DNA, the CDR3 is TGCAGCGGGGACAGGGTGTCGGCTGAAGCTTTCTTT.

The J gene is TRBJ2-2, the V gene TRBV4-2; 8 positions agree with TRBD2. Trimming cost V 1 base and J 6 bases; bases outside gene matches: 7. The V gene's germline CDR1 is LGHNA and CDR2 YNFKEQ. This CDR3 is 16 amino acids long. CDR3 sequence reads: CASSQGLASGAGELFF. The CDR3 nucleotides read TGTGCCAGCAGCCAAGGACTAGCGTCGGGGGCCGGGGAGCTGTTTTTT.

The chain recombines TRBV9 with TRBJ2-7, with D perhaps TRBD1 (6 bases). From germline, CDR1 is SGDLS and CDR2 YYNGEE. The CDR3 runs to 14 residues. V lost 5 bases and J 7 bases, leaving 19 bases between the germline ends. The CDR3: CASSVSGTLSEQYF. In DNA form, the CDR3 reads TGTGCCAGCAGTGTTTCCGGGACACTAAGTGAGCAGTACTTC.

The V call is TRBV29-1, the J call TRBJ1-1; no clear D gene. V was pared by 4 bases and J by 5 bases, with 20 bases between. Germline-derived CDR1 and CDR2 are SQVTM and ANQGSEA. This CDR3 comprises 15 residues. CDR3: CSVGRLGRNGTEAFF. The CDR3 coding sequence is TGCAGCGTTGGTCGGTTAGGCAGAAACGGGACTGAAGCTTTCTTT.

As to this clone: A junction boundary mismatches the germline segment, possibly from a read error. The chain employs TRBV13 and TRBJ1-2, with D perhaps matching TRBD1 (5 bases). The V gene's germline CDR1 is PRHDT and CDR2 FYEKMQ (reference sequence). The CDR3 has 13 amino acids. The CDR3 is CASSLGGSYDYTF. CDR3 coding DNA: TGTGCCAGCAGCCTCGGGGGAAGCTATGACTACACCTTC.

This clone was observed a few times. The gene calls are TRBV7-2 and TRBJ1-1; 11 bases map to TRBD1. Germline lookup yields CDR1 SGHTA and CDR2 FQGNSA. V lost 6 bases, J lost 5 bases, and 2 bases stayed unmatched. This CDR3 is 13 amino acids long. The CDR3 is CASRGQGGTEAFF. CDR3 coding DNA: TGTGCCAGCAGGGGACAGGGGGGGACTGAAGCTTTCTTT.